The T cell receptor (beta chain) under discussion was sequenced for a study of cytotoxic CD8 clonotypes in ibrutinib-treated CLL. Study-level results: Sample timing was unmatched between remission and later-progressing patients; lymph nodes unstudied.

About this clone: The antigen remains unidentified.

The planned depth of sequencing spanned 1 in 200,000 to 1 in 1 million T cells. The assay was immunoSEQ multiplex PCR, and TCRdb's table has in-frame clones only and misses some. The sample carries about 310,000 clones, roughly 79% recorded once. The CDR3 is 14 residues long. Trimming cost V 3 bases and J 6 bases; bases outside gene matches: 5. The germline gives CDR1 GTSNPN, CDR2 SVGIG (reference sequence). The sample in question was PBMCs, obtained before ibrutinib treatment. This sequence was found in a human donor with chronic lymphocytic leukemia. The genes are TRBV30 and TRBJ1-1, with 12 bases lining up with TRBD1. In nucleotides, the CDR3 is TGTGCCTGGAGAGCCGGGACAGGGGGCCCTGAAGCTTTCTTT. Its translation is CAWRAGTGGPEAFF.